These 7 T cell receptor beta chains originate from one sample sequenced in a study of cytomegalovirus exposure and HLA in healthy donors. This PCR relied on a set of 60 Vbeta primers and 13 Jbeta primers. Using immunoSEQ multiplex PCR, the repertoire was profiled, and TCRdb retains in-frame clones only, with some absent. The sample contains about 140,000 clones, about three quarters of which appear only once. Sequenced sample: PBMCs. The source is a female donor in good health and CMV-seronegative.

The gene calls are TRBV6-4 and TRBJ2-3; 7 nucleotides align to TRBD1. Per germline, CDR1 MRHNA and CDR2 SNTAGT. J gave up 4 bases and V 0 bases, and 1 base lay outside the gene matches. The CDR3 runs 14 residues. CDR3 DNA: TGTGCCAGCAGTGACTCAGGGGGCGCAGATACGCAGTATTTT. Translated: CASSDSGGADTQYF.

This clone was picked up one time. The chain carries TRBV7-8 and TRBJ1-1; TRBD1 might be the D (6 bases). Trimming removed 4 bases from V and 0 bases from J, with 12 bases in between. The germline gives CDR1 SGHVS, CDR2 FQNEAQ. CDR3 size: 15 residues. CDR3 sequence (DNA): TGTGCCAGCAGCTCCAGGGGACGGATGAACACTGAAGCTTTCTTT. This translates into CASSSRGRMNTEAFF.

In DNA, the CDR3 is TGTGCCACCAGACTAGTACCGACGACGGGCGAGCAGTACTTC. The encoded protein is CATRLVPTTGEQYF. The chain employs TRBV6-1 and TRBJ2-7; the D gene is possibly TRBD2 (6 bases). In germline, CDR1 is MNHNS, CDR2 SASEGT. Trimming removed 10 bases from V and 6 bases from J, with 22 bases in between. This CDR3 region has 14 residues.

This sequence joins TRBV6-5 and TRBJ2-1; 9 positions match TRBD1. Germline V gene data show CDR1 as MNHEY and CDR2 as SVGAGI. V lost 2 bases to trimming and J lost 5 bases; unmatched junction nucleotides: 4. The CDR3 runs 15 residues. CDR3 region: CASSYRDRENNEQFF. The CDR3, as DNA: TGTGCCAGCAGTTACCGGGACAGGGAAAACAATGAGCAGTTCTTC.

V usage is TRBV28 and J usage is TRBJ2-7; D may be TRBD2 (5 bases). Trimming stripped 11 bases from V and 0 bases from J, with 8 bases between. The CDR3 runs 11 residues. Germline V lookup: CDR1 MDHEN, CDR2 SYDVKM. The CDR3 DNA reads as TGTGCCTCCGGGGTCTCCTACGAGCAGTACTTC. Translating gives CASGVSYEQYF.

The chain couples TRBV6-5 to TRBJ1-1; tentative D call: TRBD1 (6 bases). With 0 bases removed from V and 4 bases from J, the gap between germline ends came to 15 bases. Germline CDR1 is MNHEY and CDR2 is SVGAGI. CDR3 length: 16 amino acids. The CDR3 DNA reads as TGTGCCAGCAGTTACTCGCTCGTTTTACAGGGCACTGAAGCTTTCTTT. Protein product: CASSYSLVLQGTEAFF.

The rearrangement uses TRBV5-1 and TRBJ2-1, with TRBD2 as a possible D gene (7 bases). Per the germline V gene, CDR1 is SGHRS and CDR2 is YFSETQ. This CDR3 region has 15 residues. The ends were cut back, 4 bases at V and 8 bases at J, with 19 bases in the middle. CDR3: CASSLTDQGRDEQFF. CDR3 nucleotide sequence: TGCGCCAGCAGCCTAACAGACCAGGGGAGGGATGAGCAGTTCTTC.